The sequence of this T cell receptor beta chain was determined in a study of CD4+ T cells in melanoma. Study-wide results and caveats: Diverse differentiation states were reported for melanoma neoantigen-specific CD4+ T cells. A reported correlation linked neoantigen-specific CD4+ T cells to CD8+, macrophage and B cell function.

CDR3 length: 13 amino acids. Trimming cost V 5 bases and J 4 bases, with 11 bases left between them. Germline-derived CDR1 and CDR2 are LNHDA and SQIVND (reference sequence). Assay used: immunoSEQ multiplex PCR; TCRdb lists only in-frame clones, some missing. This table holds 110,000 to 150,000 clones, around 90% found once. A note on this clone: Antigen specificity is unknown.

The J gene is TRBJ1-2, the V gene TRBV19; D gene ambiguous. The sequence derives from a human donor with melanoma. CDR3 DNA sequence: TGTGCCAGTAGTGTGGACGGATCCTATGGCTACACCTTC. It is translated as CASSVDGSYGYTF.